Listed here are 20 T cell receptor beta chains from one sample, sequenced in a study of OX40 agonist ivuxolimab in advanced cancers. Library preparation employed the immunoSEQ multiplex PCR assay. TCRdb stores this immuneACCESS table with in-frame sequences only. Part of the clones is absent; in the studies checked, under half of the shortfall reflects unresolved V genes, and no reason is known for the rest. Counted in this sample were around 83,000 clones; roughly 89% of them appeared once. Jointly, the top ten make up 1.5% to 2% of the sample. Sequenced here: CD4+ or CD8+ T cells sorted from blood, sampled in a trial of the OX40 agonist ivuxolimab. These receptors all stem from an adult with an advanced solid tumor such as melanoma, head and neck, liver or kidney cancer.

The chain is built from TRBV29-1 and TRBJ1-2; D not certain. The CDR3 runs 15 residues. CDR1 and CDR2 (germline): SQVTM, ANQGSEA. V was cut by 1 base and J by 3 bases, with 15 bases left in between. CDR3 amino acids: CSVEVGQEGYYGYTF. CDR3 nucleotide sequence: TGCAGCGTTGAAGTAGGTCAGGAGGGTTACTATGGCTACACCTTC.

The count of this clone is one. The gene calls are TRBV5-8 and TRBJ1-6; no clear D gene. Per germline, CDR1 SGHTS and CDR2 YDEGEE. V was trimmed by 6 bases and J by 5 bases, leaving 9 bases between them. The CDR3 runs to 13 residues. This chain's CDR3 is CASTLRDNSPLHF. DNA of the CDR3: TGTGCCAGCACCCTGAGGGATAATTCACCCCTCCACTTT.

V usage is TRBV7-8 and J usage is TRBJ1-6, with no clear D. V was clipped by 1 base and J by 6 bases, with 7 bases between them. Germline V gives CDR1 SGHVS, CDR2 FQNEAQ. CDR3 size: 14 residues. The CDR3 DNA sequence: TGTGCCAGCAGCTTAGGCGGCGCTAATTCACCCCTCCACTTT. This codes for CASSLGGANSPLHF.

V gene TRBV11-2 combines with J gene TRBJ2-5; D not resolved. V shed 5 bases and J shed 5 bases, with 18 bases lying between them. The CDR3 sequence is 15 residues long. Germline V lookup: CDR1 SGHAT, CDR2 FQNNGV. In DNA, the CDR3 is TGTGCCAGCAGCCCGGGTAACGTCCCCGGGGAGACCCAGTACTTC. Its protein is CASSPGNVPGETQYF.

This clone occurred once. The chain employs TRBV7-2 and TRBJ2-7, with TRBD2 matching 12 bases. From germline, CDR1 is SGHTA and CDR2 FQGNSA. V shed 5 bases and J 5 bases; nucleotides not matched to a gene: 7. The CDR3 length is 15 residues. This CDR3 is CASSAGLAGLDEQYF. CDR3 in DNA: TGTGCCAGCAGCGCAGGACTAGCGGGGTTAGACGAGCAGTACTTC. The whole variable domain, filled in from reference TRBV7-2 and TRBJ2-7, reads GAGVSQSPSNKVTEKGKDVELRCDPISGHTALYWYRQSLGQGLEFLIYFQGNSAPDKSGLPSDRFSAERTGGSVSTLTIQRTQQEDSAVYLCASSAGLAGLDEQYFGPGTRLTVT.

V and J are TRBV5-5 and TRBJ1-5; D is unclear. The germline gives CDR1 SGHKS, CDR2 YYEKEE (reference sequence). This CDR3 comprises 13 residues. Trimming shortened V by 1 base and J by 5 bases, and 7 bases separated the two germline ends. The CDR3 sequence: CASSLTEDQPQHF. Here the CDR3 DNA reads TGTGCCAGCAGCTTGACAGAAGATCAGCCCCAGCATTTT.

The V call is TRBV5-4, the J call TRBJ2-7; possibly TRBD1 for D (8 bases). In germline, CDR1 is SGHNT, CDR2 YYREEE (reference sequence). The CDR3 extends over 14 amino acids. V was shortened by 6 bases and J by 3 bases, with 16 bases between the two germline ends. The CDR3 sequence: CASTTGEGVYEQYF. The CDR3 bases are TGTGCCAGCACGACAGGGGAGGGAGTCTACGAGCAGTACTTC.

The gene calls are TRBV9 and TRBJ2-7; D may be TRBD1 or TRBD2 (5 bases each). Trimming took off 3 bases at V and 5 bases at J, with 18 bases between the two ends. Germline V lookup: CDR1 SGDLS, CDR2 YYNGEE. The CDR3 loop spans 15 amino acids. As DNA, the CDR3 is TGTGCCAGCAGCGCTCCGGGGACGGGAATCAACGAGCAGTACTTC. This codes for CASSAPGTGINEQYF.

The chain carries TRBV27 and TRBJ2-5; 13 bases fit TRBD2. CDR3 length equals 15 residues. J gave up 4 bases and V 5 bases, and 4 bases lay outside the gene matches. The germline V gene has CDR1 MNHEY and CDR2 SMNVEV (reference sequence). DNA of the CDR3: TGTGCCAGCAGTCCCGGACTAGCGGGAGCAGAGACCCAGTACTTC. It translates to CASSPGLAGAETQYF.

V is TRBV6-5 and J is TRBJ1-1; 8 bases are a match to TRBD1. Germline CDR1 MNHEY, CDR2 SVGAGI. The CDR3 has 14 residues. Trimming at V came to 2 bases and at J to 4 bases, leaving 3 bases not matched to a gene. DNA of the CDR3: TGTGCCAGCAGTTACGGGACAGGTAGCACTGAAGCTTTCTTT. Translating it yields CASSYGTGSTEAFF.

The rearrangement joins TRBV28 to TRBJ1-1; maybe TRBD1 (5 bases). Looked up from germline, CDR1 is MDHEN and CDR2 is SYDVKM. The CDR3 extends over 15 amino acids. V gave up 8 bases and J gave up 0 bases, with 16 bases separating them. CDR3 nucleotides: TGTGCCAGCCACCCCGGGGCAAGTGTGAACACTGAAGCTTTCTTT. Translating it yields CASHPGASVNTEAFF.

The CDR3 is CASSHGQAAQPQHF. In DNA form, the CDR3 reads TGTGCCAGCAGTCACGGACAGGCAGCTCAGCCCCAGCATTTT. The chain joins TRBV6-1 to TRBJ1-5; 7 bases fit TRBD1. J lost 6 bases, V lost 5 bases, and 7 bases had no gene match. The CDR3 totals 14 residues. The germline V gene encodes CDR1 MNHNS and CDR2 SASEGT.

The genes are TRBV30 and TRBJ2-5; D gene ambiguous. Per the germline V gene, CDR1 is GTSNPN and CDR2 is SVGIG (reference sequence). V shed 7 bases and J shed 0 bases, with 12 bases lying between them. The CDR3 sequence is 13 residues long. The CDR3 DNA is TGTGCCTCCTACCGCGGACACCAAGAGACCCAGTACTTC. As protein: CASYRGHQETQYF. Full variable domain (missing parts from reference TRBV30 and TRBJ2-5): SQTIHQWPATLVQPVGSPLSLECTVEGTSNPNLYWYRQAAGRGLQLLFYSVGIGQISSEVPQNLSASRPQDRQFILSSKKLLLSDSGFYLCASYRGHQETQYFGPGTRLLVL.

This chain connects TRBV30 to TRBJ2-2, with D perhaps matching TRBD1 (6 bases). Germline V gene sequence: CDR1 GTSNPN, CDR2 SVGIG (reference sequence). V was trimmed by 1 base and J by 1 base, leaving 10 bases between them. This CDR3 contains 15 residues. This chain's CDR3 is CAWSAQGWNTGELFF. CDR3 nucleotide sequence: TGTGCCTGGAGTGCCCAGGGGTGGAACACCGGGGAGCTGTTTTTT.

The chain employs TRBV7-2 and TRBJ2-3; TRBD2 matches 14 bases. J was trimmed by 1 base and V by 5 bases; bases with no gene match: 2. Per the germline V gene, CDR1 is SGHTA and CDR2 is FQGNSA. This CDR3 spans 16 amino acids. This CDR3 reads CASSAGLAGGTDTQYF. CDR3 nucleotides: TGTGCCAGCAGCGCGGGACTAGCGGGGGGCACAGATACGCAGTATTTT.

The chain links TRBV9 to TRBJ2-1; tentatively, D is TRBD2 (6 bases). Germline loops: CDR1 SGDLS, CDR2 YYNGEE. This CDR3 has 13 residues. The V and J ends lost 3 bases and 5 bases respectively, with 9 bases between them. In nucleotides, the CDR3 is TGTGCCAGCAGCGGGGCTAGCGACAATGAGCAGTTCTTC. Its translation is CASSGASDNEQFF.

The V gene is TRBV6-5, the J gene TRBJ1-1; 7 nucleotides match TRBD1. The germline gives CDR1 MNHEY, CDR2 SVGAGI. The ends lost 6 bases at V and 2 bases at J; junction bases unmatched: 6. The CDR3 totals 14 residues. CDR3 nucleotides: TGTGCCAGCAGGGAGACAGGGCTCAACACTGAAGCTTTCTTT. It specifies CASRETGLNTEAFF.

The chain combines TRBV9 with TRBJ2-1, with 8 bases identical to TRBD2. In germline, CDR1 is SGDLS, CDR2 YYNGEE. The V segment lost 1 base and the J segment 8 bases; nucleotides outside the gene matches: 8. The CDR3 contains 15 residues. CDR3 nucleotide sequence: TGTGCCAGCAGCGTATGGTCGGGAGGGTGGGATGAGCAGTTCTTC. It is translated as CASSVWSGGWDEQFF.

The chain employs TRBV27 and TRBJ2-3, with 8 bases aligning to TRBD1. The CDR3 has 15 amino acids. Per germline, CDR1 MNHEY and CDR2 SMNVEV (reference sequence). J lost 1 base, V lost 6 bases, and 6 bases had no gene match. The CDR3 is CASRPLGQGTDTQYF. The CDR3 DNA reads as TGTGCCAGCAGGCCTCTGGGACAGGGCACAGATACGCAGTATTTT.

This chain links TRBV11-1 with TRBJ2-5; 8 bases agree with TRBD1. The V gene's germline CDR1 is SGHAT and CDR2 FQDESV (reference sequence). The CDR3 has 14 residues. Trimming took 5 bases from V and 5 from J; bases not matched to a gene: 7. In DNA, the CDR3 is TGTGCCAGCAGCCACAGGGGGAATCGGGAGACCCAGTACTTC. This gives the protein CASSHRGNRETQYF. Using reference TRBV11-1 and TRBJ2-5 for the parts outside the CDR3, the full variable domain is EAEVAQSPRYKITEKSQAVAFWCDPISGHATLYWYRQILGQGPELLVQFQDESVVDDSQLPKDRFSAERLKGVDSTLKIQPAELGDSAMYLCASSHRGNRETQYFGPGTRLLVL.